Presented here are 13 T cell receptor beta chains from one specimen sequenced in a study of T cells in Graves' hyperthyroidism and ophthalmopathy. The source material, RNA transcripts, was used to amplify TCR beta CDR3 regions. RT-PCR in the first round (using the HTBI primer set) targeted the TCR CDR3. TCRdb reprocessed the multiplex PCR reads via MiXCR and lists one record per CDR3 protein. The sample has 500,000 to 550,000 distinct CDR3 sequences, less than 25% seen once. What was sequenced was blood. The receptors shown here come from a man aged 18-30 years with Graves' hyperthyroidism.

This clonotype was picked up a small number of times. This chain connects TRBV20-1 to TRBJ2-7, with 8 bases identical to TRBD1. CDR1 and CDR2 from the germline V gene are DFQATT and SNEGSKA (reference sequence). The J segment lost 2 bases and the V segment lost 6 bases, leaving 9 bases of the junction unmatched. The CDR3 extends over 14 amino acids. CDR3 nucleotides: TGCAGTGCCGAGGACAGGGCCTCCACCTACGAGCAGTACTTC. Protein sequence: CSAEDRASTYEQYF.

CDR3 DNA: TGTGCCAGTACCGGGACAGCCTCTTCCTACACCTTC. The encoded protein is CASTGTASSYTF. The V call is TRBV6-1, the J call TRBJ1-2; 7 positions match TRBD1. The germline V gene has CDR1 MNHNS and CDR2 SASEGT. The CDR3 loop spans 12 amino acids. V gave up 9 bases and J gave up 10 bases; unmatched junction bases: 11.

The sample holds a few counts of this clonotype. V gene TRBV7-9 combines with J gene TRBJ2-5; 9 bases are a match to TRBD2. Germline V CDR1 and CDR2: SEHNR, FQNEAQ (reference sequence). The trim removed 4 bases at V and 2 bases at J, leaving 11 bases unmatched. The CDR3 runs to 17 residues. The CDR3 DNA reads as TGTGCCAGCAGCTCTTCCCCCGGGACTAGCATTCAAGAGACCCAGTACTTC. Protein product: CASSSSPGTSIQETQYF.

CDR3 DNA sequence: TGTGCCAGCAGTTCCAGGGCGAGCTATGGCTACACCTTC. The encoded protein is CASSSRASYGYTF. The chain recombines TRBV27 with TRBJ1-2; weak D call: TRBD1 (5 bases). The germline V gene encodes CDR1 MNHEY and CDR2 SMNVEV (reference sequence). V lost 4 bases and J lost 4, with 10 bases in between. The CDR3 sequence is 13 residues long.

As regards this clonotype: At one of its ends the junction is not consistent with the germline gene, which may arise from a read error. The CDR3 protein is CASRRVMNTDAFF. DNA for the CDR3: TGTGCCAGCAGGCGAGTTATGAACACTGATGCTTTCTTT. V gene TRBV6-1 combines with J gene TRBJ1-1, with D unclear. The CDR3 runs 13 residues. Germline V lookup: CDR1 MNHNS, CDR2 SASEGT.

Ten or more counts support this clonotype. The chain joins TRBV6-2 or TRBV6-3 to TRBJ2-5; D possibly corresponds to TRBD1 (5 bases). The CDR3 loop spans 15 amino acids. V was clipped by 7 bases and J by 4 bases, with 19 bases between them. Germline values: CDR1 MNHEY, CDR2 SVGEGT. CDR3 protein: CASNDHKDSPETQYF. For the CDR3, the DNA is TGTGCCAGCAATGACCATAAAGACAGCCCAGAGACCCAGTACTTC.

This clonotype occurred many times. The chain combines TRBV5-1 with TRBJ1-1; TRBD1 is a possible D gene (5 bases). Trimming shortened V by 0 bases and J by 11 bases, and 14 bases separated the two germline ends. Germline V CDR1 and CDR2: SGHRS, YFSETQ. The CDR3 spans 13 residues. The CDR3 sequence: CASSLVWGDQAFF. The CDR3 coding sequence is TGCGCCAGCAGCTTGGTATGGGGGGATCAGGCTTTCTTT.

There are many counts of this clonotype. The CDR3 loop reads CASSLVGGSAGYTF. Here the CDR3 DNA reads TGTGCCAGCAGCTTAGTCGGGGGCTCGGCGGGCTACACCTTC. This chain connects TRBV7-2 to TRBJ1-2; tentatively, D is TRBD1 (6 bases). The germline V and J ends were trimmed by 1 base and 8 bases, with 14 bases remaining between them. The CDR3 covers 14 residues. Germline CDR1 reads SGHTA; CDR2 reads FQGNSA.

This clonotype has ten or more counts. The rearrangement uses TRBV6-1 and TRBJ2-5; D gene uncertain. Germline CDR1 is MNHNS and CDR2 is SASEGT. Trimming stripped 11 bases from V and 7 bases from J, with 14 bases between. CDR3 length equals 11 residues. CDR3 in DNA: TGTGCCCTTCAGGCGTTGGGGACCCAGTACTTC. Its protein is CALQALGTQYF.

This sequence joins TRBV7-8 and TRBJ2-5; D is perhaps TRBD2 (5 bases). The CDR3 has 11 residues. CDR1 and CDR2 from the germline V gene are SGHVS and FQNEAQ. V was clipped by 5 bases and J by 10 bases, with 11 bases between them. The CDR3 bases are TGTGCCAGCAGCCCTCCCGGGGACCAGTACTTC. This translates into CASSPPGDQYF. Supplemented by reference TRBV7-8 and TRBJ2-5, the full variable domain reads GAGVSQSPRYKVAKRGQDVALRCDPISGHVSLFWYQQALGQGPEFLTYFQNEAQLDKSGLPSDRFFAERPEGSVSTLKIQRTQQEDSAVYLCASSPPGDQYFGPGTRLLVL.

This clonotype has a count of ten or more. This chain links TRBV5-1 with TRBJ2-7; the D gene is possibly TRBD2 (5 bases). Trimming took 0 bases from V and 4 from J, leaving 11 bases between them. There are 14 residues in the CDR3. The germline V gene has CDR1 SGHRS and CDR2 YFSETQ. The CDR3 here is CASSLAGKPYEQYF. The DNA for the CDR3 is TGCGCCAGCAGCTTGGCGGGAAAACCGTACGAGCAGTACTTC. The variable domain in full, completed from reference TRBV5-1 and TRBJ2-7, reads KAGVTQTPRYLIKTRGQQVTLSCSPISGHRSVSWYQQTPGQGLQFLFEYFSETQRNKGNFPGRFSGRQFSNSRSEMNVSTLELGDSALYLCASSLAGKPYEQYFGPGTRLTVT.

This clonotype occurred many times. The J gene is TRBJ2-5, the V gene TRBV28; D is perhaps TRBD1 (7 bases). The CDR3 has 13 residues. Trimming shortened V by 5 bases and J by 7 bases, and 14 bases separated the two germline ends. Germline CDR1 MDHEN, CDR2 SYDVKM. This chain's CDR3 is CASSLRGRGTQYF. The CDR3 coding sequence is TGTGCCAGCAGTCTTAGGGGGCGGGGGACCCAGTACTTC.

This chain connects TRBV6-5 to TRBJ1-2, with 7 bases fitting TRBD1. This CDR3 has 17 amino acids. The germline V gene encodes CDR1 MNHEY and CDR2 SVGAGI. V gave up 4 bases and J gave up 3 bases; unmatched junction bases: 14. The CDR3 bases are TGTGCCAGCAGTTCTAGCCTGGGACAGCGACTCGACTATGGCTACACCTTC. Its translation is CASSSSLGQRLDYGYTF.